Presented here are 16 T cell receptor beta chains from one specimen sequenced in a study of blood T cell repertoires in COVID-19. The data were produced by immunoSEQ multiplex PCR, yet TCRdb's version contains in-frame clones alone and is incomplete. Of more than 250,000 clones in the sample, around four fifths were seen once. The sequenced material came from peripheral blood. Every receptor here comes from a woman aged 45-65 years with acute or convalescent COVID-19.

V gene TRBV2 combines with J gene TRBJ2-5, with TRBD2 matching over 8 bases. V shed 3 bases, J shed 4 bases, and the junction held 7 bases outside the gene matches. The germline gives CDR1 SNHLY, CDR2 FYNNEI. This CDR3 contains 15 residues. CDR3 region: CASSERSGGRETQYF. CDR3 bases: TGTGCCAGCAGTGAGAGATCGGGGGGGAGAGAGACCCAGTACTTC.

This chain joins TRBV9 and TRBJ2-3, with 7 positions matching TRBD2. The CDR3 covers 17 residues. J gave up 0 bases and V 2 bases, and 9 bases lay outside the gene matches. The germline CDR1 and CDR2 sequences are SGDLS and YYNGEE. CDR3 nucleotides: TGTGCCAGCAGCGTTGGCCTTGGGCGGGGGAGCACAGATACGCAGTATTTT. Residues: CASSVGLGRGSTDTQYF. The whole variable domain, filled in from reference TRBV9 and TRBJ2-3, reads DSGVTQTPKHLITATGQRVTLRCSPRSGDLSVYWYQQSLDQGLQFLIQYYNGEERAKGNILERFSAQQFPDLHSELNLSSLELGDSALYFCASSVGLGRGSTDTQYFGPGTRLTVL.

The J gene is TRBJ2-3, the V gene TRBV29-1, with D perhaps TRBD2 (5 bases). The V gene's germline CDR1 is SQVTM and CDR2 ANQGSEA. Trimming cost V 5 bases and J 5 bases, with 14 bases left between them. The length of the CDR3 is 13 residues. CDR3 bases: TGCAGCGTTTATGTGAGGGCGGGAGATACGCAGTATTTT. It specifies CSVYVRAGDTQYF.

This clone was detected only once. This sequence joins TRBV7-2 and TRBJ2-3; 8 bases are shared with TRBD2. The CDR3 contains 16 residues. Trimming cost V 1 base and J 5 bases; bases outside gene matches: 8. Germline CDR1 and CDR2: SGHTA and FQGNSA. The CDR3 DNA sequence: TGTGCCAGCAGCTTAGAGTCGACTAGCGCAGGAGATACGCAGTATTTT. Its translation is CASSLESTSAGDTQYF. The full variable domain, rest sourced from reference TRBV7-2 and TRBJ2-3, is GAGVSQSPSNKVTEKGKDVELRCDPISGHTALYWYRQSLGQGLEFLIYFQGNSAPDKSGLPSDRFSAERTGGSVSTLTIQRTQQEDSAVYLCASSLESTSAGDTQYFGPGTRLTVL.

V usage is TRBV29-1 and J usage is TRBJ2-2; 10 bases fit TRBD2. There are 17 residues in the CDR3. V was pared by 3 bases and J by 0 bases, with 7 bases of the junction left unmatched. Germline V lookup: CDR1 SQVTM, CDR2 ANQGSEA. The CDR3 here is CSVDLAGALPNTGELFF. The CDR3 DNA follows: TGCAGCGTTGACCTAGCGGGGGCCCTTCCGAACACCGGGGAGCTGTTTTTT.

This chain connects TRBV4-3 to TRBJ2-2; 8 positions match TRBD1. The CDR3 is 16 residues long. Trimming at V came to 4 bases and at J to 3 bases, leaving 7 bases not matched to a gene. Looked up from germline, CDR1 is LGHNA and CDR2 is YSLEER. The DNA of the CDR3 is TGCGCCAGCAGCCCCCGCCGACAGGGGTACACCGGGGAGCTGTTTTTT. Protein sequence: CASSPRRQGYTGELFF.

The gene calls are TRBV7-2 and TRBJ1-2, with 8 nucleotides matching TRBD1. Germline CDR1 and CDR2: SGHTA and FQGNSA. The CDR3 loop spans 16 amino acids. The V and J ends lost 2 bases and 1 base, in that order; junction bases with no gene match: 6. The CDR3 coding sequence is TGTGCCAGCAGCTTACAGGGGGCGGTTGTTAACTATGGCTACACCTTC. Its protein is CASSLQGAVVNYGYTF.

This clone showed up just once. The chain couples TRBV2 to TRBJ2-1, with D hard to call. Between the trimmed V and J ends, which lost 7 bases and 4 bases, there was a span of 5 bases. CDR3 length equals 11 residues. CDR1 is SNHLY, CDR2 FYNNEI, per germline. The CDR3 here is CASNIYNEQFF. Written as DNA, the CDR3 is TGTGCCAGCAATATATACAATGAGCAGTTCTTC.

V and J are TRBV18 and TRBJ1-1; no definite D call. The CDR3 sequence is 13 residues long. CDR1 and CDR2 from the germline V gene are KGHSH and LQKENI. The V end was cut by 6 bases, the J end by 5 bases, with 13 bases between. The CDR3 nucleotides read TGTGCCAGCTCCACGTCACTATGGACTGAAGCTTTCTTT. Protein sequence: CASSTSLWTEAFF.

The rearrangement uses TRBV9 and TRBJ2-1, with D maybe TRBD2 (7 bases). Trimming cost V 4 bases and J 3 bases, with 17 bases left between them. Germline V CDR1 and CDR2: SGDLS, YYNGEE. The CDR3 spans 16 residues. The CDR3 nucleotides read TGTGCCAGCAGCCCCTCTCTAGCGGACAGCTACAATGAGCAGTTCTTC. Translating it yields CASSPSLADSYNEQFF.

This rearrangement joins TRBV2 to TRBJ2-3; 7 nucleotides agree with TRBD1. Germline CDR1 is SNHLY and CDR2 is FYNNEI. The CDR3 has 15 residues. J lost 2 bases, V lost 7 bases, and 9 bases had no gene match. The CDR3 region is CASTRQGRATDTQYF. In nucleotides, the CDR3 is TGTGCCAGCACACGACAGGGACGGGCCACAGATACGCAGTATTTT.

The chain employs TRBV3-1 (or the pseudogene TRBV3-2) and TRBJ1-5, with no clear D. CDR3 length: 16 residues. Deletions cut 1 base from V and 4 bases from J, with 14 bases between. Germline-derived CDR1 and CDR2 are LGHDT and YNNKEL (reference sequence). DNA of the CDR3: TGTGCCAGCAGCCAAGCTTTAGACACCCTTAATCAGCCCCAGCATTTT. Residues: CASSQALDTLNQPQHF.

The chain joins TRBV12-5 to TRBJ1-2, with 9 bases identical to TRBD1. CDR3 length: 14 amino acids. CDR1 is LGHNT, CDR2 FRNRAP, per germline. Germline trimming cut 2 bases from V and 6 bases from J; bases unmatched to any gene: 4. The chain's CDR3 is CASGLLQGADGYTF. Written as DNA, the CDR3 is TGTGCTAGTGGTTTGTTACAGGGGGCTGATGGCTACACCTTC.

This rearrangement joins TRBV19 to TRBJ2-3, with 7 positions matching TRBD1. In germline, CDR1 is LNHDA, CDR2 SQIVND (reference sequence). The CDR3 has 15 residues. Losses at the gene ends were 5 bases for V and 4 bases for J; bases not matched to a gene: 9. The CDR3 protein is CASSGGDRVSDTQYF. In nucleotides, the CDR3 is TGTGCCAGTAGTGGAGGAGACAGGGTATCAGATACGCAGTATTTT.

The rearrangement joins TRBV24-1 to TRBJ2-5; 10 nucleotides match TRBD1. CDR1 is KGHDR, CDR2 SFDVKD, per germline. The ends lost 9 bases at V and 2 bases at J; junction bases unmatched: 2. The CDR3 loop spans 13 amino acids. CDR3: CATGTGAQETQYF. CDR3 DNA sequence: TGTGCCACCGGGACAGGGGCTCAAGAGACCCAGTACTTC.

This chain uses TRBV9 with TRBJ1-3; 10 bases are a match to TRBD1. The germline V gene has CDR1 SGDLS and CDR2 YYNGEE. The trim removed 6 bases at V and 11 bases at J, leaving 11 bases unmatched. The CDR3 totals 14 residues. CDR3 protein: CASILTGGIMAIYF. The CDR3 DNA is TGTGCCAGCATTTTGACAGGGGGCATAATGGCCATATATTTT.